This T cell receptor beta chain comes out of a study of cytomegalovirus exposure and HLA in healthy donors. The PCR had 60 Vbeta and 13 Jbeta primers. TCRdb keeps only in-frame clones here, not all; method: immunoSEQ multiplex PCR. The top ten clones hold around 3.9% of a sample with approximately 110,000 clones, less than 80% of them seen once. As for this clone: No antigen is known for it.

Germline CDR1 and CDR2: GTSNPN and SVGIG (reference sequence). The CDR3 is 12 residues long. Trimming pared 0 bases from V and 5 bases from J, leaving 7 bases between. Study observations and caveats: CMV serostatus alone was available as immune exposure information. What TCR beta sequences reportedly achieved was accurate prediction of HLA-A and HLA-B alleles in most subjects. The majority of CMV-associated TCR beta chains were reported as apparently HLA-restricted in a later analysis.

Samples came from healthy bone marrow donors. The chain joins TRBV30 to TRBJ1-2; D is ambiguous. Sequenced sample: PBMCs. This TCR was sampled from a man between 25 and 39 years old in good health and CMV-seropositive. The CDR3 DNA is TGTGCCTGGAGTGTACCGGGTTATGGCTACACCTTC. Translated, it gives CAWSVPGYGYTF.